This record looks at one TCR beta chain sequence and its context. The data were produced by immunoSEQ multiplex PCR, yet TCRdb's version contains in-frame clones alone and is incomplete. The top ten clones hold 1% to 1.5% of a sample with about 360,000 clones, about 89% of them seen once. The data originate from a study of blood T cell repertoires in COVID-19. The CDR3 is 12 residues long. The ends were cut back, 3 bases at V and 7 bases at J, with 10 bases in the middle. Germline assignment: CDR1 GTSNPN and CDR2 SVGIG (reference sequence). Enrolled through a virtual design, the participants were between roughly 18 and 90 years of age and came from 24 US areas.

This TCR came from a man between 25 and 39 years old who had recovered from COVID-19. This sequence joins TRBV30 and TRBJ1-5; D perhaps matches TRBD1 (5 bases). Sequenced input: PBMCs or T cells enriched from blood (not recorded which). The CDR3 DNA reads TGTGCCTGGAGCCAGGGAAGACAGCCCCAGCATTTT. Its translation: CAWSQGRQPQHF.